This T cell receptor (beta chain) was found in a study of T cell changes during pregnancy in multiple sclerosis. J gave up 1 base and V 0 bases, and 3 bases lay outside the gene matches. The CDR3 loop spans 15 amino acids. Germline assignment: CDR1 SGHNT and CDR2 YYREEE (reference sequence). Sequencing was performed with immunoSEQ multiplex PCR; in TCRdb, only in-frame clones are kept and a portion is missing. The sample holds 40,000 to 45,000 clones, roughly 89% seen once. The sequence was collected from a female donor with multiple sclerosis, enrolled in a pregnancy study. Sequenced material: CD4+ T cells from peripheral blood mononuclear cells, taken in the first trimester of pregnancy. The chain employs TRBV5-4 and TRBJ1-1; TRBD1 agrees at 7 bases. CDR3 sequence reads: CASSLGGQQNTEAFF. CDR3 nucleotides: TGTGCCAGCAGCTTGGGGGGACAGCAGAACACTGAAGCTTTCTTT.